This T cell receptor (beta chain) was sequenced in a study of cytomegalovirus exposure and HLA in healthy donors. Study results and caveats: Most TCR sequences were rare, but some public TCRs occurred in many donors. Researchers left out some V segments, among them TRBV6-2 and TRBV6-3, as indistinguishable. One later analysis reportedly identified an Asian-associated ancestry cluster that showed fewer N-insertions than the roughly 640-donor mean.

CDR3 length equals 12 residues. The ends were cut back, 4 bases at V and 7 bases at J, with 9 bases in the middle. Germline V gene sequence: CDR1 SGDLS, CDR2 YYNGEE. Comment on this clone: Its target is not known.

The study ran its PCR with 60 Vbeta and 13 Jbeta primers. As processed by the authors: An analysis performed later counted roughly 79 million unique TCR beta chains (roughly 11 million of them shared). TCRdb keeps only in-frame clones here, not all; method: immunoSEQ multiplex PCR. The DNA was the basis for D and trimming; V, J and clone size are from that table. The profile shows around 130,000 clones, approximately 84% of them singletons. Material for sequencing was PBMCs. The rearrangement uses TRBV9 and TRBJ2-1; D is undetermined. This receptor was obtained from a boy aged 2-15 years in good health and CMV-seronegative. As DNA, the CDR3 is TGTGCCAGCAGCCGACGGGTGAATGAGCAGTTCTTC. It yields the protein CASSRRVNEQFF.